This T cell receptor (beta chain) was identified in a study of T cells in localized non-small cell lung cancer. Whole-study results and caveats: Clonality of T cells reached its maximum in uninvolved adjacent lung, surpassing tumor. Appearance in adjacent lung was seen for a median approximately 58 of the top 100 tumor clones.

This clone appeared a few times. What it binds is not known. Measured with immunoSEQ multiplex PCR; TCRdb has only the in-frame clones, and not every one. Among tens of thousands of clones listed, 80% to 90% were seen once. The specimen comprised peripheral blood, sampled before any cancer treatment. This clonotype was obtained from a male donor aged 60 or older with stage III squamous cell lung carcinoma.

The chain's CDR3 is CASSELDSLRTEAFF. Written as DNA, the CDR3 is TGTGCCAGCAGTGAACTTGACTCTTTGCGGACTGAAGCTTTCTTT. This sequence joins TRBV6-1 and TRBJ1-1; no firm D call. Trimming left V 2 bases short and J 5 bases short, with 15 bases between. There are 15 residues in the CDR3. CDR1 is MNHNS, CDR2 SASEGT, per germline.